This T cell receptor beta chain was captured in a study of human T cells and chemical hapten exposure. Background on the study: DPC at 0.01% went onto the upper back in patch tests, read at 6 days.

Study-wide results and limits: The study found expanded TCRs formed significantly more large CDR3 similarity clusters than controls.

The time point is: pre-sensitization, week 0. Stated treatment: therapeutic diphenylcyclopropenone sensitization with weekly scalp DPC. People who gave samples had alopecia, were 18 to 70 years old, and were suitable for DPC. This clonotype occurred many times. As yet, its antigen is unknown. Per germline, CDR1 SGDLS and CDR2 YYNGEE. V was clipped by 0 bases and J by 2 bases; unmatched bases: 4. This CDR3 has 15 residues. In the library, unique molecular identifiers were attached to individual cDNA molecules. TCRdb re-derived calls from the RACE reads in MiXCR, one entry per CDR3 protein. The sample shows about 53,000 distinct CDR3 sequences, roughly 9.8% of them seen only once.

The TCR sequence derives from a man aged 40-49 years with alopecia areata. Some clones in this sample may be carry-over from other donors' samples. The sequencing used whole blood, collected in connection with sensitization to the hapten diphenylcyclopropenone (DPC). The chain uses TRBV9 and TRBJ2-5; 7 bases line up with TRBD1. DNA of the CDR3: TGTGCCAGCAGCGTAGCACCCAGGGGGCAAGAGACCCAGTACTTC. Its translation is CASSVAPRGQETQYF. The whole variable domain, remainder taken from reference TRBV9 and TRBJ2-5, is DSGVTQTPKHLITATGQRVTLRCSPRSGDLSVYWYQQSLDQGLQFLIQYYNGEERAKGNILERFSAQQFPDLHSELNLSSLELGDSALYFCASSVAPRGQETQYFGPGTRLLVL.